Listed below are T cell receptor beta chains from one sample, sequenced in a study of blood T cell repertoires in COVID-19. The assay was immunoSEQ multiplex PCR, and TCRdb's table has in-frame clones only and misses some. Among approximately 230,000 clones, about 79% were seen once, and the ten largest hold nearly 9%. The sample consisted of peripheral blood. The receptors were sampled from a man older than 75 with acute or convalescent COVID-19. Both conserved end residues are part of each CDR3. The order of the fields is V gene, CDR3 length, J gene, D gene, clone size, CDR3 protein, CDR3 DNA. The D gene is left open where the match is weak. A row's size may be missing; if present it is once, few, many or a size class.

TRBV5-1	13	TRBJ1-5	-	-	CASSPGDNQPQHF	TGCGCCAGCAGCCCGGGGGACAATCAGCCCCAGCATTTT
TRBV5-1	18	TRBJ2-2	TRBD2	once	CASSPPLLAGTTAGELFF	TGCGCCAGCAGCCCACCCCTTCTAGCGGGGACGACAGCCGGGGAGCTGTTTTTT
TRBV6-1	17	TRBJ2-7	TRBD1	-	CASSEAWGTGAPYEQYF	TGTGCCAGCAGTGAAGCGTGGGGGACAGGGGCCCCCTACGAGCAGTACTTC
TRBV3-1/TRBV3-2	17	TRBJ2-1	TRBD2	-	CASSWTSGPSSYNEQFF	TGTGCCAGCAGCTGGACTAGCGGGCCTAGCTCCTACAATGAGCAGTTCTTC
TRBV7-2	13	TRBJ1-4	-	-	CASSRQGNEKLFF	TGTGCCAGCAGCCGGCAGGGGAATGAAAAACTGTTTTTT
TRBV25-1	14	TRBJ1-6	TRBD1	-	CASRGTGANSPLHF	TGTGCCAGCAGGGGGACAGGGGCTAATTCACCCCTCCACTTT
TRBV3-1/TRBV3-2	15	TRBJ2-1	TRBD1	-	CASSLRQGMDNEQFF	TGTGCCAGCAGCCTTCGACAGGGTATGGACAATGAGCAGTTCTTC
TRBV19	16	TRBJ1-3	-	-	CARPGREQTTGNTIYF	TGTGCCAGACCCGGCAGGGAACAGACAACTGGAAACACCATATATTTT
TRBV27	16	TRBJ2-3	-	-	CASRLTGTSSTDTQYF	TGTGCCAGCAGGTTAACAGGGACCTCCAGCACAGATACGCAGTATTTT
TRBV3-1/TRBV3-2	15	TRBJ2-7	TRBD1	-	CASSQTLRQGALQYF	TGTGCCAGCAGCCAAACTCTCAGACAGGGGGCTTTGCAGTACTTC
TRBV9	15	TRBJ2-1	-	-	CASSVEIAPNNEQFF	TGTGCCAGCAGCGTAGAAATAGCGCCAAACAATGAGCAGTTCTTC
TRBV7-9	13	TRBJ2-5	-	-	CASRTARQETQYF	TGTGCCAGCAGAACCGCGCGTCAAGAGACCCAGTACTTC
TRBV10-2	14	TRBJ1-5	-	-	CASSERGGNQPQHF	TGCGCCAGCAGTGAACGGGGAGGCAATCAGCCCCAGCATTTT
TRBV5-1	18	TRBJ2-3	-	-	CASSLGQNHRRGTDTQYF	TGCGCCAGCAGCTTGGGGCAGAACCATCGCCGTGGCACAGATACGCAGTATTTT
TRBV10-2	13	TRBJ1-5	-	-	CASGTQGNQPQHF	TGCGCCAGCGGAACACAGGGCAATCAGCCCCAGCATTTT
TRBV11-2	15	TRBJ2-2	-	-	CASSLGTHYTGELFF	TGTGCCAGCAGCTTAGGGACACACTACACCGGGGAGCTGTTTTTT
TRBV28	15	TRBJ2-2	TRBD2	-	CASSLAGGPTGELFF	TGTGCCAGCAGTTTAGCGGGGGGCCCGACCGGGGAGCTGTTTTTT
TRBV5-5	13	TRBJ2-7	TRBD1	many	CASSRDRGYEQYF	TGTGCCAGCAGCCGGGACAGGGGGTACGAGCAGTACTTC
TRBV5-1	15	TRBJ2-6	TRBD2	-	CASRLGGSGANVLTF	TGCGCCAGCAGATTGGGAGGGTCTGGGGCCAACGTCCTGACTTTC
TRBV3-1/TRBV3-2	16	TRBJ2-7	TRBD2	-	CASSPPGLVSSYEQYF	TGTGCCAGCAGCCCCCCGGGACTAGTGAGCTCCTACGAGCAGTACTTC
TRBV19	16	TRBJ2-1	TRBD2	-	CASSLLAGMSYNEQFF	TGTGCCAGTAGTTTACTAGCGGGGATGTCCTACAATGAGCAGTTCTTC
TRBV24-1	16	TRBJ1-2	TRBD1	few	CATSLSGQGAAEGYTF	TGTGCCACCAGTCTCTCAGGACAGGGGGCGGCGGAGGGCTACACCTTC
TRBV7-9	14	TRBJ2-7	TRBD2	-	CASSYGLATYEQYF	TGTGCCAGCAGCTATGGACTAGCGACCTACGAGCAGTACTTC
TRBV2	14	TRBJ2-7	-	-	CASNVRTPGYEQYF	TGTGCCAGCAATGTGAGGACCCCGGGATACGAGCAGTACTTC
TRBV5-4	12	TRBJ2-7	-	-	CASSLSGYEQYF	TGTGCCAGCAGCTTGTCAGGGTACGAGCAGTACTTC
TRBV4-2	13	TRBJ2-3	-	-	CASSDTVTDTQYF	TGTGCCAGCAGCGACACAGTCACAGATACGCAGTATTTT
TRBV7-2	12	TRBJ1-1	-	-	CASSLEMAEAFF	TGTGCCAGCAGCTTAGAAATGGCCGAAGCTTTCTTT
TRBV6-5	11	TRBJ2-2	-	-	CASRATGELFF	TGTGCCAGCAGGGCCACCGGGGAGCTGTTTTTT
TRBV2	14	TRBJ2-3	-	few	CASKRQTSTDTQYF	TGTGCCAGCAAACGACAGACTAGCACAGATACGCAGTATTTT
TRBV7-9	13	TRBJ1-2	-	few	CASSLQGFRGYTF	TGTGCCAGCAGCTTACAGGGTTTCCGGGGCTACACCTTC
TRBV4-1	13	TRBJ2-7	-	-	CASSQDLAYEQYF	TGCGCCAGCAGCCAAGATCTTGCCTACGAGCAGTACTTC
TRBV18	17	TRBJ2-2	-	-	CASSPFSGTTFPGELFF	TGTGCCAGCTCACCGTTTTCCGGGACAACCTTCCCCGGGGAGCTGTTTTTT
TRBV7-8	13	TRBJ2-3	-	-	CASSYMSTDTQYF	TGTGCCAGCAGCTACATGAGCACAGATACGCAGTATTTT
TRBV29-1	14	TRBJ1-5	-	-	CSVANDYSNQPQHF	TGCAGCGTCGCCAATGACTATAGCAATCAGCCCCAGCATTTT
TRBV30	13	TRBJ2-2	-	-	CAWEARGTGELFF	TGTGCCTGGGAGGCCAGGGGAACCGGGGAGCTGTTTTTT
TRBV5-1	13	TRBJ1-2	-	-	CASSLGTLYGYTF	TGCGCCAGCAGCTTGGGAACTCTCTATGGCTACACCTTC
TRBV11-2	15	TRBJ1-2	TRBD1	-	CASSTRTGFNYGYTF	TGTGCCAGCAGCACCCGGACAGGGTTTAACTATGGCTACACCTTC
TRBV3-1/TRBV3-2	15	TRBJ1-4	TRBD1	-	CASSQVTGGNEKLFF	TGTGCCAGCAGCCAAGTGACAGGGGGTAATGAAAAACTGTTTTTT
TRBV15	17	TRBJ1-2	-	-	CATSRSLNRAQLGGYTF	TGTGCCACCAGCAGATCCCTTAACAGGGCTCAGCTCGGTGGCTACACCTTC
TRBV19	14	TRBJ1-4	TRBD1	-	CASQAGTGREKLFF	TGTGCCAGTCAAGCCGGGACAGGGAGAGAAAAACTGTTTTTT
TRBV10-3	14	TRBJ1-1	TRBD1	-	CAIRPGTENTEAFF	TGTGCCATCAGGCCCGGGACAGAGAACACTGAAGCTTTCTTT
TRBV18	17	TRBJ1-2	TRBD1	-	CASSPQGSGGTFYGYTF	TGTGCCAGCTCACCACAGGGTTCAGGGGGCACCTTCTATGGCTACACCTTC
TRBV18	20	TRBJ2-7	TRBD2	-	CASSPRAGQPLAGNRNEQYF	TGTGCCAGCTCACCGCGGGCGGGACAGCCACTAGCGGGGAACCGTAACGAGCAGTACTTC
TRBV10-3	18	TRBJ2-3	TRBD2	-	CAISLGGLAGLSTDTQYF	TGTGCCATCAGTCTCGGGGGACTAGCGGGTTTAAGCACAGATACGCAGTATTTT
TRBV6-5	15	TRBJ2-3	-	-	CASSLAGSLTDTQYF	TGTGCCAGCAGCCTAGCCGGGTCTTTAACAGATACGCAGTATTTT
TRBV24-1	15	TRBJ2-5	TRBD1	-	CATSDSLTGGETQYF	TGTGCCACCAGTGATTCACTGACAGGGGGAGAGACCCAGTACTTC
TRBV28	16	TRBJ1-4	-	-	CASSFQGRGGGEKLFF	TGTGCCAGCAGTTTCCAGGGACGGGGGGGTGGAGAAAAACTGTTTTTT
TRBV30	15	TRBJ1-1	-	once	CAWSVARRVNTEAFF	TGTGCCTGGAGTGTAGCTCGACGGGTGAACACTGAAGCTTTCTTT
TRBV24-1	15	TRBJ2-1	TRBD2	-	CATSDIGGGTNEQFF	TGTGCCACCAGTGATATTGGGGGGGGAACGAATGAGCAGTTCTTC
TRBV5-1	15	TRBJ2-3	-	-	CASSFTSRRTDTQYF	TGCGCCAGCAGCTTCACTAGCCGACGCACAGATACGCAGTATTTT
TRBV5-1	15	TRBJ1-4	TRBD1	-	CASSPWTGEGEKLFF	TGCGCCAGCAGCCCGTGGACAGGGGAAGGAGAAAAACTGTTTTTT
TRBV24-1	15	TRBJ2-7	-	few	CATSDSRTATYEQYF	TGTGCCACCAGTGATTCCCGGACTGCGACCTACGAGCAGTACTTC
TRBV5-1	15	TRBJ2-7	-	-	CASSLQGGYSYEQYF	TGCGCCAGCAGTTTACAGGGAGGGTACTCCTACGAGCAGTACTTC